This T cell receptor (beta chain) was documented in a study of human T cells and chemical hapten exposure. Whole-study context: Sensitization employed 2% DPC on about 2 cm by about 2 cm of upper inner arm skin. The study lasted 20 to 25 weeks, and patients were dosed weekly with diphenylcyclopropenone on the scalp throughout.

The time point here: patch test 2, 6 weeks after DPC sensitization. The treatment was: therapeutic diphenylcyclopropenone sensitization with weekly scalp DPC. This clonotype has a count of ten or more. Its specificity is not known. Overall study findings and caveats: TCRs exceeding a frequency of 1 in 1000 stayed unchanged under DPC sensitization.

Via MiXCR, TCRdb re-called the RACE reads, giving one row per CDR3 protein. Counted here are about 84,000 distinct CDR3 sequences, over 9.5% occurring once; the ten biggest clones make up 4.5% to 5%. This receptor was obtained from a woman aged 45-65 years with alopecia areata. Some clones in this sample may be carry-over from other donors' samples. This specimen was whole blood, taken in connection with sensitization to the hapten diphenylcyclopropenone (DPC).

The CDR3 region is CASSMTSGRAGSYNEQFF. CDR3 bases: TGCGCCAGCAGCATGACTAGCGGGAGGGCCGGGTCCTACAATGAGCAGTTCTTC. This rearrangement joins TRBV5-1 to TRBJ2-1; 14 bases are a match to TRBD2. V lost 4 bases to trimming and J lost 1 base; unmatched junction nucleotides: 7. Germline V CDR1 and CDR2: SGHRS, YFSETQ. The CDR3 runs to 18 residues.